This paragraph covers one T cell receptor beta chain sequence. Its antigen specificity is not known. Per-base quality was not reported, and no clone a single base away is much larger than it. Systemically healthy Caucasian individuals from Russia, around 39 in total and aged about 6 to 95 years, were included as donors. Around 9.9 milliliters of peripheral blood were collected from each donor into EDTA-treated Vacutainer tubes. Ficoll-Paque density-gradient centrifugation was used to isolate PBMCs, with at least 6.5 million obtained per sample. Total RNA, at least 5 micrograms per sample, was extracted from PBMCs with Trizol reagent. Naive CD45RAhigh/CD27high T cell percentages were measured by flow cytometry on a PBMC aliquot from every donor. The library came from 5' RACE. TCRdb names Illumina HiSeq 2500 as the instrument used. A second PCR of about 6 to 11 cycles was run with a J-beta primer mix and a sample-barcoded 5' primer. A template-switch 5' adaptor carrying 12 random nucleotides introduced a unique molecular identifier onto each TCR beta cDNA molecule. Each sample yielded at least 2.5 million CDR3-containing paired-end reads. The Mint cDNA synthesis kit, primed by a TRBC-specific oligonucleotide, was used to synthesize first-strand cDNA from all RNA. Following uracil-DNA glycosylase treatment, a first 18-cycle PCR with universal primers M1SS and BC2_uni_R was performed on all cDNA. The published analysis was carried out like this. Normalization of each sample was performed by random selection of 1 million high-quality reads, each carrying a distinct molecular identifier. Reads sharing molecular identifiers were discarded rather than binned into consensus sequences. CDR3 identification, clonotype clustering and error correction used MiTCR with a Q25 quality threshold and the strictest error-elimination algorithm. A nonparametric unseen species model with Euler transformation was used to estimate lower-bound total TCR beta diversity. Through fastp at Q25 and MiXCR, TCRdb rebuilt clones from the public reads, retaining in-frame beta chains. Every entry covers one CDR3 protein and lists the most common genes and DNA from its rows. The authors' filters were not applied to this entry. Counted in this sample were under 2 million distinct CDR3 sequences; about 35% of them appeared once. 11% of the sample rests with the top ten.

This sample was taken from a study of blood T cells in healthy people across ages (dated by TCRdb to between 2014 and 2017). Concerning the study at large: Template switching captured roughly one uniquely barcoded TCR beta cDNA molecule per two T cells in model experiments. Using deep sequencing normalized with unique cDNA molecular identifiers, the study measured how TCR beta repertoire diversity changes with age. The donors were split into four age groups: young (average 16 years), middle-aged (over 35), aged (more than 60) and long-lived (roughly 88). Donors of different ages were randomly distributed across sequencing lanes to avoid experimental bias. For two donors (one aged 18 to 29 and one aged 80 or older), the study analyzed two additional independent replicas of 1 million unique cDNA reads from the same blood draw.

Study-wide findings and limitations: As age increased, observed TCR beta diversity per million T cells dropped in a roughly linear way, and a significant reduction was already evident by age around 41. Conclusive comparison of naive and antigen-experienced compartments was prevented by the profiling of bulk unsorted PBMCs. Because the CMV infection status of the donors was unknown, age-related changes in expanded clonotypes may potentially have been confounded. Compared with the aged group, the long-lived group had more naive CD4+ T cells, fewer expanded clones and increased TCR diversity, suggesting age selection. Estimates of total diversity based on one million sequenced T cells were regarded as lower bounds and as underestimates. The percentage of naive T cells measured by flow cytometry correlated strongly with observed TCR beta diversity.

This sequence was found in a woman under 40 in good health. The sequenced sample was blood.

The CDR3 region has the sequence CAGLGESTYEQYF. The base sequence is TGTGCCGGACTAGGAGAATCTACCTACGAGCAGTACTTC. This receptor chain uses TRBV3-1 and TRBJ2-7, with 7 bases matching TRBD2. Trimming takes 11 bases off V and 2 bases off J; junction bases not matched to a gene: 9. CDR3 length: 13 amino acids, cysteine to phenylalanine. CDR3 DNA is the only sequence kept; it has 39 bases, read in frame from the first base. The germline V gene (reference sequence) provides CDR1 LGHDT and CDR2 YNNKEL.